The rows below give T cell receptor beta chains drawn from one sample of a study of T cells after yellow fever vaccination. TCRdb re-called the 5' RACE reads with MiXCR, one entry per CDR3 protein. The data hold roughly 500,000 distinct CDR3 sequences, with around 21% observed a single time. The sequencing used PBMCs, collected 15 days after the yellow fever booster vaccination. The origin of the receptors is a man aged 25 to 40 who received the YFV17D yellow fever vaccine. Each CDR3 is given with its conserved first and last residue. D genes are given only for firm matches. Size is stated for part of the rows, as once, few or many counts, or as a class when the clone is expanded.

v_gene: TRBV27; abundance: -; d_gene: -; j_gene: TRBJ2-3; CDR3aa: CASSSTSYVDTQYF; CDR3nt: TGTGCCAGCAGTTCCACTAGCTATGTTGATACGCAGTATTTT
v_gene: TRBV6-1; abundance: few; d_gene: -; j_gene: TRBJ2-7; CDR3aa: CAISQGPGYEQYF; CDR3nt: TGTGCCATCTCCCAGGGGCCGGGGTACGAGCAGTACTTC
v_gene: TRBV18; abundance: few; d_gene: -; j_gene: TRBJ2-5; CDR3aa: CASSRSRQQETQYF; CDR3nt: TGTGCCAGCTCACGATCTCGACAGCAAGAGACCCAGTACTTC
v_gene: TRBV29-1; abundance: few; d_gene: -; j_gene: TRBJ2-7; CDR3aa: CSVRRGGRDYEQYF; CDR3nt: TGCAGCGTTCGAAGGGGGGGGAGGGACTACGAGCAGTACTTC
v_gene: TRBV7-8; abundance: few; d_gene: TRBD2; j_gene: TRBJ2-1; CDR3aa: CASSSKLGRQQQNEQFF; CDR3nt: TGTGCCAGCAGCTCCAAACTCGGGAGGCAACAACAAAATGAGCAGTTCTTC
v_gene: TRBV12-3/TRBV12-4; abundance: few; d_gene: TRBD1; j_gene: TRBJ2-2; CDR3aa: CASSDRDRVTGELFF; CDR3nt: TGTGCCAGCAGTGACCGGGACAGGGTAACCGGGGAGCTGTTTTTT
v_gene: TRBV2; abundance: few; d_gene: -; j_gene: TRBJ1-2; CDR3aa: CASSELGTYGYTF; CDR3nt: TGTGCCAGCAGTGAGTTGGGAACCTATGGCTACACCTTC
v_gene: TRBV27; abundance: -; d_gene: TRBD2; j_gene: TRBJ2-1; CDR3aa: CASSSRGSGTSLNEQFF; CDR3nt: TGTGCCAGCAGTTCCAGAGGATCCGGGACTAGCCTCAATGAGCAGTTCTTC
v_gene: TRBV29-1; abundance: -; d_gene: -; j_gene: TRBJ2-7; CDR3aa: CSVEGEQSPYEQYF; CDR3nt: TGCAGCGTTGAAGGGGAACAGAGCCCCTACGAGCAGTACTTC
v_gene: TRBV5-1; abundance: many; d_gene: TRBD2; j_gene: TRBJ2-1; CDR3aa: CASSLGSGGGFDEQFF; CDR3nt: TGCGCCAGCAGCTTGGGGAGCGGGGGGGGTTTCGATGAGCAGTTCTTC
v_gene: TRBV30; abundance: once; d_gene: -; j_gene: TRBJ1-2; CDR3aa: CAWSVQGVNYGYTF; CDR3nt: TGTGCCTGGAGTGTACAAGGGGTTAACTATGGCTACACCTTC
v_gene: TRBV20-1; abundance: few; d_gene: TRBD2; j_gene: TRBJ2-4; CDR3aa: CSARATSGRGHDIQYF; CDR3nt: TGCAGTGCTAGAGCAACTAGCGGGAGGGGGCATGACATTCAGTACTTC
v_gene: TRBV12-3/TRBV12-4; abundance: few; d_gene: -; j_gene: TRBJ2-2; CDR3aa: CASGDIGELFF; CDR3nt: TGTGCCAGCGGGGATATCGGGGAGCTGTTTTTT
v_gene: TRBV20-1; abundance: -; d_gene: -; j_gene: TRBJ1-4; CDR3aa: CSASESATNEKLFF; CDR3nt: TGCAGTGCTAGTGAATCCGCAACTAATGAAAAACTGTTTTTT
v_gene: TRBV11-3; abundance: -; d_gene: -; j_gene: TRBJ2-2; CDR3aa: CASSRPGGSGELFF; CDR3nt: TGTGCCAGCAGCCGACCCGGAGGGTCCGGGGAGCTGTTTTTT
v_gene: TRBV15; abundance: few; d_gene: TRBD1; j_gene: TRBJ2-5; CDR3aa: CATSSQGVLVVETQYF; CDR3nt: TGTGCCACCAGCAGCCAGGGGGTTTTAGTCGTCGAGACCCAGTACTTC
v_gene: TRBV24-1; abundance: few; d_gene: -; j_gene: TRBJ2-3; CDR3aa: CATSGEGGTQYF; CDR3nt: TGTGCCACCAGTGGGGAAGGGGGTACGCAGTATTTT
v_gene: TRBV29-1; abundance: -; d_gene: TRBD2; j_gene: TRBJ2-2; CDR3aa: CSVEVGGSLGTGELFF; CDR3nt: TGCAGCGTTGAAGTGGGCGGGAGTCTTGGGACCGGGGAGCTGTTTTTT
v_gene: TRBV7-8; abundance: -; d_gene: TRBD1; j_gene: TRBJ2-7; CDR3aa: CASRPPGQGTEQYF; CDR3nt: TGTGCCAGCAGGCCACCGGGACAGGGTACCGAGCAGTACTTC
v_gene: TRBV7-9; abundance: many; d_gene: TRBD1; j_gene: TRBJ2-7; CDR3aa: CASSLSGQGREQYF; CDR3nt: TGTGCCAGCAGCTTATCGGGACAGGGTCGCGAGCAGTACTTC
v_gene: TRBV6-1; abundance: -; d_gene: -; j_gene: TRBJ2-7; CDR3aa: CASSEAGKQYF; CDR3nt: TGTGCCAGCAGTGAAGCAGGGAAGCAGTACTTC
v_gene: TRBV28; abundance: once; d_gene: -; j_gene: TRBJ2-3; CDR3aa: CASSPPRGTISWDTQYF; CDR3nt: TGTGCCAGCAGTCCACCCCGGGGTACGATAAGTTGGGATACGCAGTATTTT
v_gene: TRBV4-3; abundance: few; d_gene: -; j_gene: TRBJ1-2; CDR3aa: CASSQGKGRSNYGYTF; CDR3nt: TGCGCCAGCAGCCAGGGAAAGGGGCGCTCCAACTATGGCTACACCTTC
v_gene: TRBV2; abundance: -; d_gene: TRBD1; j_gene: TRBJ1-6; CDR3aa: CASRWTGDNSPLHF; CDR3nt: TGTGCCAGCAGATGGACAGGGGATAATTCACCCCTCCACTTT
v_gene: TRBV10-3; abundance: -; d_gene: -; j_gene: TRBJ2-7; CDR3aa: CATSYRSTYEQYF; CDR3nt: TGTGCCACCTCCTATCGGAGCACCTACGAGCAGTACTTC
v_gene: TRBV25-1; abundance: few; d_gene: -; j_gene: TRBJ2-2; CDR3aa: CASKGGPGATGELFF; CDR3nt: TGTGCCAGCAAGGGGGGACCCGGGGCCACCGGGGAGCTGTTTTTT
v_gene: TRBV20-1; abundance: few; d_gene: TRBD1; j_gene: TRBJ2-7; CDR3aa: CSAAGGAQSREQYF; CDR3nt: TGCAGTGCCGCAGGGGGCGCCCAGTCCCGCGAGCAGTACTTC
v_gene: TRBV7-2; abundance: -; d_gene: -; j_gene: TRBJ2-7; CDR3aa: CASSFPPGEQYF; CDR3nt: TGTGCCAGCAGCTTTCCCCCAGGCGAGCAGTACTTC
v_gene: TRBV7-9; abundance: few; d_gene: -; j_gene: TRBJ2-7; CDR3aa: CASSNRRDSYEQYF; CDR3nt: TGTGCCAGCAGTAACCGGAGGGATTCCTACGAGCAGTACTTC
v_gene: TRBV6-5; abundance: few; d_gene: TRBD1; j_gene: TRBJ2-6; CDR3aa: CASSYGTGTGSSGANVLTF; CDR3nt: TGTGCCAGCAGTTACGGAACCGGGACAGGGAGCTCTGGGGCCAACGTCCTGACTTTC
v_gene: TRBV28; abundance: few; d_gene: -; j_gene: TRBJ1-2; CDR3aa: CASFQKYGYTF; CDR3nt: TGTGCCAGCTTCCAAAAATATGGCTACACCTTC
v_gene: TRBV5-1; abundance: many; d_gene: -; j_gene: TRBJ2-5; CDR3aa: CASSLDQGETQYF; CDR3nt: TGCGCCAGCAGCCTAGACCAGGGGGAGACCCAGTACTTC
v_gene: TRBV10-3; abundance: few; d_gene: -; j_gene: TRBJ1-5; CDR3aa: CASNSDRAPNQPQHF; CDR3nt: TGTGCCTCTAACTCGGACCGAGCCCCAAATCAGCCCCAGCATTTT
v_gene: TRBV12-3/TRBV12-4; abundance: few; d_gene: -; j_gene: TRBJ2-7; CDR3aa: CASRSSGPTYEQYF; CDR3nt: TGTGCCAGCAGATCCAGCGGGCCCACCTACGAGCAGTACTTC
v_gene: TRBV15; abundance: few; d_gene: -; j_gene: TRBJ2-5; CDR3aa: CATSSPGSRGETQYF; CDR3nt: TGTGCCACCAGCAGTCCCGGGAGTAGGGGAGAGACCCAGTACTTC
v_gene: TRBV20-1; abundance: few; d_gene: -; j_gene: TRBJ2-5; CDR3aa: CSGKVGGLKTQYF; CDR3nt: TGCAGTGGCAAGGTCGGGGGGCTAAAGACCCAGTACTTC
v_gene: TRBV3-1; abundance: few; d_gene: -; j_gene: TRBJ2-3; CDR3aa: CASSQGVGPRDTQYF; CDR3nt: TGTGCCAGCAGCCAAGGCGTCGGTCCACGAGATACGCAGTATTTT
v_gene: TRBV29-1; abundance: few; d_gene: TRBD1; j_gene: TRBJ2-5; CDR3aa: CSVGDRARETQYF; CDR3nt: TGCAGCGTGGGTGACAGGGCTCGGGAGACCCAGTACTTC
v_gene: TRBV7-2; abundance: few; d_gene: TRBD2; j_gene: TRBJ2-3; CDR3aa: CASRLAGGPLDTQYF; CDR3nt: TGTGCCAGCAGATTAGCGGGAGGGCCTCTAGATACGCAGTATTTT
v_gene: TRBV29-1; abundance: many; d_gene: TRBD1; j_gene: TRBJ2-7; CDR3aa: CSVGGQGYEQYF; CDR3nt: TGCAGCGTTGGGGGACAGGGCTACGAGCAGTACTTC
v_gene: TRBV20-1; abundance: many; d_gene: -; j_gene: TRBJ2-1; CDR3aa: CSARRDTYNEQFF; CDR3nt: TGCAGTGCTAGGAGAGACACCTACAATGAGCAGTTCTTC
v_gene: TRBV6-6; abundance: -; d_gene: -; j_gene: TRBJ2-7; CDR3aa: CASSSWRNYEQYF; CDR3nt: TGTGCCAGCAGTAGTTGGAGGAACTACGAGCAGTACTTC
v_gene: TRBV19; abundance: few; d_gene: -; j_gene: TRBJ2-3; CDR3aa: CASTDSGKITDTQYF; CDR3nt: TGTGCCAGTACCGATAGCGGAAAGATCACAGATACGCAGTATTTT
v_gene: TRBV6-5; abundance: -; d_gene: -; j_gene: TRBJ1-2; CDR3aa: CASRTGPYGYTF; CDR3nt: TGTGCCAGCAGAACCGGACCGTATGGCTACACCTTC
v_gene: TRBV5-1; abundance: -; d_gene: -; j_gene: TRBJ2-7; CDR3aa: CASSPSPGSSYEQYF; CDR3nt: TGCGCCAGCAGCCCTTCTCCAGGTAGCTCCTACGAGCAGTACTTC
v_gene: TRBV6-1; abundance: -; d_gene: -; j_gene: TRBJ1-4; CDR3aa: CASSIGDREKLFF; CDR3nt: TGTGCCAGCAGTATCGGGGATAGGGAAAAACTGTTTTTT
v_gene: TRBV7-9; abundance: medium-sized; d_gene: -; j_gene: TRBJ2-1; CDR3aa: CASARSYNEQFF; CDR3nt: TGTGCCAGCGCACGATCCTACAATGAGCAGTTCTTC
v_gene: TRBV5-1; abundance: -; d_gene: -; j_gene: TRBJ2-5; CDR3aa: CASSLSAGSGGIETQYF; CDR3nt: TGCGCCAGCAGCTTATCAGCAGGTAGCGGAGGTATAGAGACCCAGTACTTC
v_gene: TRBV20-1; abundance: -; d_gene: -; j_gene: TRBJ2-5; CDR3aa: CSAASVREYQETQYF; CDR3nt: TGCAGTGCTGCTAGCGTCCGGGAGTACCAAGAGACCCAGTACTTC
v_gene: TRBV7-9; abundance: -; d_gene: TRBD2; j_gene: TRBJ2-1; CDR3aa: CASSSPPGTSLYNEQFF; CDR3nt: TGTGCCAGCAGCTCACCCCCCGGGACTAGCCTTTACAATGAGCAGTTCTTC
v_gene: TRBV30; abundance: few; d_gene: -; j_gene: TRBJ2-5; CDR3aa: CAWSGPSSFGSQETQYF; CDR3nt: TGTGCCTGGAGTGGCCCCTCTAGTTTCGGGAGCCAAGAGACCCAGTACTTC
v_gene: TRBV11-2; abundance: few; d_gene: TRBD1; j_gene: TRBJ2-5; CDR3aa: CASSKGQGTETQYF; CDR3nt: TGTGCCAGCTCCAAGGGACAGGGGACAGAGACCCAGTACTTC
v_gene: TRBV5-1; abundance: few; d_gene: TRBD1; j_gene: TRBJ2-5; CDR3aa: CASKSGQVRETQYF; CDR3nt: TGCGCCAGCAAGTCGGGACAGGTTCGAGAGACCCAGTACTTC
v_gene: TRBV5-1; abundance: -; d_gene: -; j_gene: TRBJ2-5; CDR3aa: CASSLVRGADQETQYF; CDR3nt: TGCGCCAGCAGCTTAGTAAGGGGGGCGGACCAAGAGACCCAGTACTTC
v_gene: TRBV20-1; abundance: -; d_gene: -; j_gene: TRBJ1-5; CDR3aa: CSARNGNQPQHF; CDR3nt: TGCAGTGCTAGAAACGGAAATCAGCCCCAGCATTTT